Below, one T cell receptor beta chain is given with its context. Antigen unknown. The record originates from a study of T cells in Graves' hyperthyroidism and ophthalmopathy. General observations from the study: Researchers found most expanded thyroid clonotypes above 0.001 in blood as well.

The V gene's germline CDR1 is MGHDK and CDR2 SYGVNS. The CDR3 has 13 residues. Trimming took 3 bases from V and 0 from J, leaving 5 bases between them. RNA transcripts yielded amplified TCR beta CDR3 regions. Using the HTBI primer set, a first-round RT-PCR was run on the TCR CDR3. TCRdb reanalysed the multiplex PCR reads using MiXCR and keeps one entry per CDR3 protein. This table holds around 540,000 distinct CDR3 sequences, roughly a sixth found once. Uncontrolled infection, other autoimmune disease, pregnancy or lactation led to exclusion. Diagnosis relied on clinical symptoms, serum thyroxine and TRAb, thyroid ultrasound and orbital computed tomography. Fresh 10 ml peripheral blood yielded PBMCs.

The specimen was blood. This chain links TRBV25-1 with TRBJ1-1; D not certain. The clonotype originates from a woman aged 25-40 years with Graves' ophthalmopathy. The CDR3 reads CASSEQVNTEAFF. CDR3 coding DNA: TGTGCCAGCAGTGAGCAGGTGAACACTGAAGCTTTCTTT.